This is a list of T cell receptor beta chains from one sample in a study of blood T cell repertoires in COVID-19. TCRdb's copy holds only in-frame clones and misses some; the assay was immunoSEQ multiplex PCR. Of about 120,000 clones in the sample, around four fifths are singletons; the top ten hold over 6%. The material sequenced was peripheral blood. The receptors come from an older man with active or convalescent COVID-19. Each CDR3 is given without its conserved first and last residue. The order of the fields is clone size, D gene, V gene, J gene, CDR3 protein. D genes are given only for firm matches. Clone size is given for some rows only: seen once, a few or many times, or a class if the clone is expanded.

>-|-|TRBV4-3|TRBJ2-3
ASSQVLVSGTQY
>-|-|TRBV28|TRBJ1-3
ASSLGSTGGNTIY
>-|TRBD2|TRBV2|TRBJ2-3
ASSEWTSGADTQY
>few|TRBD1|TRBV5-1|TRBJ1-2
ASRAGPTQGMDGYT
>-|TRBD1|TRBV6-5|TRBJ1-1
ASSQGGGGNTEAF
>-|-|TRBV3-1/TRBV3-2|TRBJ2-1
ASSPYHNEQF
>-|TRBD1|TRBV9|TRBJ1-2
ASSPQDRFGYT
>-|TRBD2|TRBV19|TRBJ2-1
ASSRGAGGDEQF
>-|TRBD2|TRBV5-4|TRBJ2-7
ASSLGGSGRAQGEQY
>few|TRBD1|TRBV30|TRBJ2-3
AWALTGVATDTQY
>few|-|TRBV28|TRBJ2-4
ASSLLGFGGEYTDIQY
>-|TRBD1|TRBV18|TRBJ2-1
ASSRTGEPKQF
>once|-|TRBV6-1|TRBJ2-2
ASSEVGADTGELF
>many|TRBD2|TRBV5-1|TRBJ2-3
ASSSYLTSGRADTQY
>once|TRBD1|TRBV6-2/TRBV6-3|TRBJ1-6
ASSRQGSPLH
>-|TRBD2|TRBV11-3|TRBJ2-3
ASTVMGGVDTQY
>-|-|TRBV7-2|TRBJ2-1
ASSFGYNEQF
>-|-|TRBV15|TRBJ1-5
ATSRAVSNQPQH
>-|TRBD2|TRBV9|TRBJ2-3
ASSVSRAGGNTDTQY
>-|TRBD2|TRBV28|TRBJ2-1
ASKQGGAGGGNEQF
>-|-|TRBV11-3|TRBJ2-7
ASSLYREEQY
>-|-|TRBV19|TRBJ1-4
ASSMTEVELF
>-|-|TRBV18|TRBJ2-5
ASAPGTQETQY
>-|-|TRBV11-1|TRBJ2-3
ASSYRADTQY
>-|-|TRBV28|TRBJ1-1
ASRSDGGNTEAF
>once|TRBD1|TRBV19|TRBJ1-2
ASSIQGADYGYT
>-|TRBD2|TRBV28|TRBJ2-2
ASSLVGGTGELF
>once|TRBD1|TRBV4-1|TRBJ1-2
ASSSGQIYGYT
>-|-|TRBV12-3/TRBV12-4|TRBJ1-3
ASSRRQGNTIY
>-|TRBD1|TRBV5-1|TRBJ1-2
ASSPDRAVRGYT
>-|-|TRBV18|TRBJ2-1
ASSPRRDYNEQF
>-|TRBD1|TRBV4-1|TRBJ1-3
ASSPQGTAGNTIY
>-|-|TRBV18|TRBJ1-2
ASSTGQFTGYGYT
>-|-|TRBV28|TRBJ2-7
ASSSYSSSYEQY
>-|-|TRBV11-3|TRBJ2-2
ASSLAFATGELF
>many|TRBD1|TRBV19|TRBJ2-6
ASSTPRQGAAGANVLT
>-|-|TRBV5-6|TRBJ2-7
ASSLATGFEQY
>-|-|TRBV5-1|TRBJ2-3
ASSFLAITDTQY
>-|-|TRBV4-3|TRBJ2-7
ASSQEASRGASSYEQY
>-|TRBD1|TRBV6-5|TRBJ2-5
ASTRTGAETQY
>-|TRBD1|TRBV7-6|TRBJ2-7
ASSLGQGLYEQY